The source of this T cell receptor (beta chain) is a study of T cells in localized non-small cell lung cancer. Looked up from germline, CDR1 is SQVTM and CDR2 is ANQGSEA. V was cut by 4 bases and J by 0 bases, with 13 bases left in between. The CDR3 totals 14 residues. Sequenced by immunoSEQ multiplex PCR; TCRdb stores in-frame clones only, minus some. The sample contains roughly 48,000 clones, roughly 80% of which appear only once. The V gene is TRBV29-1, the J gene TRBJ2-7; D is undetermined. The sequence derives from a man aged 40 to 69 with stage I squamous cell lung carcinoma. Source: peripheral blood, taken before any cancer treatment. The CDR3 reads CSVAEQKISYEQYF. As DNA, the CDR3 is TGCAGCGTTGCCGAACAGAAGATCTCCTACGAGCAGTACTTC.